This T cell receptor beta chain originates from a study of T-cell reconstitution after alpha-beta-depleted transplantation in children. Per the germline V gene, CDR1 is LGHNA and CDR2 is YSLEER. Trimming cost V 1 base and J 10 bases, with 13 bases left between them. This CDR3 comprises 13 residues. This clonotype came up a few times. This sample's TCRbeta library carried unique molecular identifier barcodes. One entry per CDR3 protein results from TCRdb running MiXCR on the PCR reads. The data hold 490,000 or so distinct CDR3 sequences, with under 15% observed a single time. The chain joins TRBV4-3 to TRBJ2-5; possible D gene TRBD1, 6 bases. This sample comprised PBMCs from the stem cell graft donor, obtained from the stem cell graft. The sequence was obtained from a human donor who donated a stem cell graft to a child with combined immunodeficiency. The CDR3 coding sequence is TGCGCCAGCAGCCAAGTATTAGAGGGGGACCAGTACTTC. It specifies CASSQVLEGDQYF.